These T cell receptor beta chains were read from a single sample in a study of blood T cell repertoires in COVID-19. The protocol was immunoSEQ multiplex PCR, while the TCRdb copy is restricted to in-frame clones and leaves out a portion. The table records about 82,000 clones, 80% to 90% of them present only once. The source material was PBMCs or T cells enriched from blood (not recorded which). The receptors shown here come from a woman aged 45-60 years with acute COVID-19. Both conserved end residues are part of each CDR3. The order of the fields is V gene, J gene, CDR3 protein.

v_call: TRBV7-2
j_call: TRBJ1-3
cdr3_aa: CASSNGLSGNTIYF

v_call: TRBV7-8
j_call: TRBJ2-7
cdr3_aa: CASSLRTTTYEQYF

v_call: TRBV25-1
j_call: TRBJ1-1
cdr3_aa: CASSEGAGSTEAFF

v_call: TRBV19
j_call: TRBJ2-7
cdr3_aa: CASSWDRESYEQYF

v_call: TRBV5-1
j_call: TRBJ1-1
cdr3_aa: CASIRDTEAFF

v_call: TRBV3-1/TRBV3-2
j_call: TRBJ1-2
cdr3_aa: CASSQALGLDGYTF

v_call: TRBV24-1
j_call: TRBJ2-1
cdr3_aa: CATSDPGSGSSYNEQFF

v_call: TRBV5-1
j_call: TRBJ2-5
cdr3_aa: CASSPQGLAGEETQYF

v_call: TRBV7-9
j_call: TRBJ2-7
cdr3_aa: CASSLETSGRPYF

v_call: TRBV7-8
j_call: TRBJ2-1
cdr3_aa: CASSPRTSGSLEQFF

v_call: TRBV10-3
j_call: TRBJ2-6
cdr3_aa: CAISDIYSGANVLTF

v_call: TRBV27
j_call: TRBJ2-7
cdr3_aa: CASRLRGQNSYEQYF

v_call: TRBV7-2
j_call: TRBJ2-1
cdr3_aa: CASSTGASSYNEQFF

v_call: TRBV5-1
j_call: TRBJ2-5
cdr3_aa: CASSFTSGRRGQETQYF

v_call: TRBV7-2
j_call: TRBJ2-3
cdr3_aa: CASSLDLTASTDTQYF

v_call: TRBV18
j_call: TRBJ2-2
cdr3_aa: CASSRLAENTGELFF

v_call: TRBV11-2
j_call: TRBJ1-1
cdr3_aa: CASSFSLGVNTEAFF

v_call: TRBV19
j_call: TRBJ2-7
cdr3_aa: CASSARSHEQYF

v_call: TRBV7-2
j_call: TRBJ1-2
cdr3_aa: CASSPLAGRNYGYTF

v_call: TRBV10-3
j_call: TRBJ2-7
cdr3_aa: CAISGTSGSAEQYF

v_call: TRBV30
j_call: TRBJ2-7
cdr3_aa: CAWRDRGNEQYF

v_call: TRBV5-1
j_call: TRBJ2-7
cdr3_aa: CASSLEASSDEQYF

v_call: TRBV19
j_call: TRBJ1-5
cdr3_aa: CASTTTGGGNQPQHF

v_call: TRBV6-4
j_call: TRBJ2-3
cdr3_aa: CASSDSREGTDTQYF

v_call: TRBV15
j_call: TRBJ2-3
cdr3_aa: CATSRGVGTAPGDTQYF

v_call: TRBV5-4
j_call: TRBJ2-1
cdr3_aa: CASSPEPRTSGTNEQFF

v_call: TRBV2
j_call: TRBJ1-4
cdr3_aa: CASKQGAGNEKLFF

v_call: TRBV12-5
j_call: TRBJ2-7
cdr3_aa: CASGFNSYEQYF

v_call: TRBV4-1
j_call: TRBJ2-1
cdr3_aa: CASSQDPPPSSYNEQFF

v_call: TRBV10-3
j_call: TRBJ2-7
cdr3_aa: CATKTGENYEQYF

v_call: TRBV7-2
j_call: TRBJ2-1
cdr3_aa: CASSKGLAGVNEQFF

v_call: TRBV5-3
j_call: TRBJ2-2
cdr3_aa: CARSWDRGRGELFF

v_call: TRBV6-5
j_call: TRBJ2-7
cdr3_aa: CASSLAGGPVFEQYF

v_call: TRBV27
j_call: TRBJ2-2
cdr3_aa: CASRTGTSGRAYGELFF

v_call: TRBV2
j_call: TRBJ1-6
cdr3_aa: CASEALLSFRALHF

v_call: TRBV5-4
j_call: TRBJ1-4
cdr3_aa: CASSLGLQGVRTNEKLFF

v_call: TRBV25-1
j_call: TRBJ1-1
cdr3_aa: CASSGNRGGVYTEAFF

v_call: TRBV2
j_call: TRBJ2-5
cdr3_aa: CASSKAFLETQYF

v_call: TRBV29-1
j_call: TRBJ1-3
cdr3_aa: CSVWDRDSGNTIYF

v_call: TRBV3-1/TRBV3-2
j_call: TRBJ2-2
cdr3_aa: CASSFPGTANTGELFF

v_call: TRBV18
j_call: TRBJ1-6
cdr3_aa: CASSLQGLNSPLHF